These 20 T cell receptor beta chains came from one sample sequenced in a study of regulatory T cells in long-lasting Graves disease. The time point here: newly diagnosed GD, antithyroid drugs for less than 3 months. PBMC RNA was the source of the TCR library. CDR3-region Arm-PCR and iRepertoire HTBI primers produced the TCR beta libraries. TCRdb re-called the multiplex PCR reads through MiXCR, storing one row per CDR3 protein. This table has about 320,000 distinct CDR3 sequences, 15% to 20% appearing once. The material was peripheral blood mononuclear cells (PBMCs), obtained at new diagnosis, from a patient treated with antithyroid drugs. These TCRs come from a female donor with Graves disease.

This clonotype was seen ten or more times. This chain uses TRBV12-3 or TRBV12-4 with TRBJ2-1, with 10 bases aligning to TRBD2. Trimming removed 0 bases from V and 5 bases from J; junction bases left unmatched: 1. The CDR3 consists of 15 residues. The CDR3 region is CASSLASGRHNEQFF. CDR3 bases: TGTGCCAGCAGTTTAGCTAGCGGGAGGCACAATGAGCAGTTCTTC.

This clonotype came up many times. This rearrangement joins TRBV2 to TRBJ2-6; tentative D call: TRBD1 (6 bases). The CDR3 length is 17 residues. V was clipped by 4 bases and J by 4 bases, with 17 bases between them. Per the germline V gene, CDR1 is SNHLY and CDR2 is FYNNEI. The CDR3 loop reads CASSARPQGTGANVLTF. The CDR3, as DNA: TGTGCCAGCAGTGCGAGGCCGCAGGGGACCGGGGCCAACGTCCTGACTTTC.

This clonotype was observed many times. CDR3 nucleotide sequence: TGTGCCAGCAGTTCCGGGACACTAACCTACGAGCAGTACTTC. Translated, it gives CASSSGTLTYEQYF. This rearrangement joins TRBV27 to TRBJ2-7, with TRBD1 as a possible D gene (6 bases). V was cut by 4 bases and J by 2 bases, with 12 bases left in between. Germline V lookup: CDR1 MNHEY, CDR2 SMNVEV (reference sequence). This CDR3 comprises 14 residues.

Of note for this clonotype: A far larger clone is one base from this, pointing to a likely read error. The chain carries TRBV6-2 or TRBV6-3 and TRBJ2-1, with D unresolved. Trimming cost V 5 bases and J 10 bases, with 15 bases left between them. Germline values: CDR1 MNHEY, CDR2 SVGEGT. The CDR3 consists of 13 residues. The chain's CDR3 is CASSENEAYEQFF. Here the CDR3 DNA reads TGTGCCAGCAGTGAAAACGAGGCCTACGAGCAGTTCTTC.

This clonotype was detected ten times or more. The chain has TRBV2 and TRBJ1-2; D gene unclear. CDR3 length: 12 residues. Per germline, CDR1 SNHLY and CDR2 FYNNEI. Deletions cut 3 bases from V and 11 bases from J, with 13 bases between. The CDR3 sequence: CASSDSLLGYTF. The CDR3 region has the DNA TGTGCCAGCAGTGACAGCCTACTCGGATACACCTTC. Supplemented by reference TRBV2 and TRBJ1-2, the full variable domain reads EPEVTQTPSHQVTQMGQEVILRCVPISNHLYFYWYRQILGQKVEFLVSFYNNEISEKSEIFDDQFSVERPDGSNFTLKIRSTKLEDSAMYFCASSDSLLGYTFGSGTRLTVV.

This clonotype was found many times. The J gene is TRBJ2-7, the V gene TRBV28, with TRBD2 matching over 8 bases. The CDR3 has 14 amino acids. The germline gives CDR1 MDHEN, CDR2 SYDVKM. The V and J ends lost 3 bases and 2 bases, in that order; junction bases with no gene match: 3. The CDR3 DNA follows: TGTGCCAGCAGTTTTTCGGGAGGGCCCTACGAGCAGTACTTC. The encoded protein is CASSFSGGPYEQYF. The full variable domain, with the rest looked up from reference TRBV28 and TRBJ2-7, is DVKVTQSSRYLVKRTGEKVFLECVQDMDHENMFWYRQDPGLGLRLIYFSYDVKMKEKGDIPEGYSVSREKKERFSLILESASTNQTSMYLCASSFSGGPYEQYFGPGTRLTVT.

This clonotype was observed at least ten times. The chain is built from TRBV2 and TRBJ2-5; D perhaps matches TRBD2 (7 bases). Between the trimmed V and J ends, which lost 10 bases and 5 bases, there was a span of 23 bases. The CDR3 is made up of 15 amino acids. The germline gives CDR1 SNHLY, CDR2 FYNNEI. CDR3 sequence reads: CATPGGGRREETQYF. The CDR3 DNA follows: TGTGCCACCCCCGGGGGCGGGAGAAGGGAGGAGACCCAGTACTTC.

This chain uses TRBV6-1 with TRBJ2-5; 11 bases align to TRBD2. Germline V gives CDR1 MNHNS, CDR2 SASEGT. With 4 bases clipped from V and 0 bases from J, the junction kept 4 bases outside the gene matches. CDR3 length: 16 residues. As DNA, the CDR3 is TGTGCCAGCAGTGCCCGACTAGCGGGATACCAAGAGACCCAGTACTTC. Its translation: CASSARLAGYQETQYF.

This clonotype showed up many times. The V and J genes are TRBV20-1 and TRBJ2-3; 10 nucleotides agree with TRBD1. CDR1 is DFQATT and CDR2 is SNEGSKA in the germline V gene (reference sequence). The V gene end was trimmed by 5 bases and the J gene end by 4 bases; junction bases not matched to a gene: 6. This CDR3 has 14 amino acids. Here the CDR3 DNA reads TGCAGTGCTGGACAGGGGGTAGGGTCAGATACGCAGTATTTT. Protein product: CSAGQGVGSDTQYF.

This clonotype was counted at least ten times. V usage is TRBV10-3 and J usage is TRBJ1-1; no definite D call. V lost 0 bases and J 7 bases, leaving 12 bases between the germline ends. This CDR3 comprises 14 residues. Per germline, CDR1 ENHRY and CDR2 SYGVKD. CDR3 in DNA: TGTGCCATCAGTGAGTCGACCTGGGCCGATGAAGCTTTCTTT. Protein sequence: CAISESTWADEAFF.

This clonotype was counted ten times or more. The chain joins TRBV6-6 to TRBJ1-1; D gene ambiguous. V was trimmed by 0 bases and J by 2 bases, leaving 19 bases between them. Germline V gene data show CDR1 as MNHNY and CDR2 as SVGAGI (reference sequence). There are 18 residues in the CDR3. CDR3 region: CASSYSLSRVFLNTEAFF. The CDR3 nucleotides read TGTGCCAGCAGTTACTCGCTAAGTAGGGTTTTCCTAAACACTGAAGCTTTCTTT.

The rearrangement joins TRBV7-9 to TRBJ1-2, with D unclear. The CDR3 contains 14 residues. V dropped 2 bases and J dropped 8 bases, with 15 bases sitting between them. Germline V lookup: CDR1 SEHNR, CDR2 FQNEAQ (reference sequence). CDR3 nucleotide sequence: TGTGCCAGCAGCTTAACGACTCCTATGGGGGGCTACACCTTC. Its protein is CASSLTTPMGGYTF.

This clonotype was detected ten times or more. The V gene is TRBV6-1, the J gene TRBJ2-7, with D tentatively TRBD1 (5 bases). This CDR3 spans 12 amino acids. Trimming took 7 bases from V and 1 from J, leaving 8 bases between them. Germline V gene sequence: CDR1 MNHNS, CDR2 SASEGT. CDR3 coding DNA: TGTGCCAGCAAGCAGGGATCCTACGAGCAGTACTTC. It specifies CASKQGSYEQYF.

This clonotype was detected many times. The gene calls are TRBV12-5 and TRBJ2-2; 7 bases match TRBD1. In germline, CDR1 is LGHNT, CDR2 FRNRAP. V trimming: 6 bases; J trimming: 5 bases; junction bases outside the gene matches: 6. CDR3 length equals 14 residues. The CDR3 sequence is CASGGDSTTGELFF. The DNA of the CDR3 is TGTGCTAGTGGGGGGGACAGCACTACCGGGGAGCTGTTTTTT.

The chain employs TRBV5-6 and TRBJ2-5; D remains ambiguous. This CDR3 region has 15 residues. V lost 0 bases to trimming and J lost 2 bases, with 11 bases between them. Germline V lookup: CDR1 SGHDT, CDR2 YYEEEE. The CDR3 nucleotides are TGTGCCAGCAGCTTGGCCAGGATCTATCAAGAGACCCAGTACTTC. Its translation is CASSLARIYQETQYF.

This clonotype was counted at least ten times. This sequence joins TRBV9 and TRBJ2-7; 7 bases are shared with TRBD2. CDR3 length: 14 amino acids. Trimming took 0 bases from V and 5 from J; bases not matched to a gene: 5. Germline CDR1 reads SGDLS; CDR2 reads YYNGEE. CDR3 residues: CASSVGGSLDEQYF. DNA of the CDR3: TGTGCCAGCAGCGTAGGCGGGAGTCTGGACGAGCAGTACTTC.

This clonotype showed up many times. The J gene is TRBJ2-1, the V gene TRBV27; D gene ambiguous. CDR1 is MNHEY, CDR2 SMNVEV, per germline (reference sequence). The CDR3 is 16 residues long. Trimming pared 0 bases from V and 4 bases from J, leaving 13 bases between. CDR3 nucleotide sequence: TGTGCCAGCAGTTTATCAGTACTACCCCTATACAATGAGCAGTTCTTC. The encoded protein is CASSLSVLPLYNEQFF.

This clonotype was seen ten or more times. This chain joins TRBV28 and TRBJ1-2; D gene unclear. The germline V and J ends were trimmed by 7 bases and 6 bases, with 12 bases remaining between them. Germline CDR1 MDHEN, CDR2 SYDVKM. The CDR3 loop spans 12 amino acids. This CDR3 is CASTFSGNGYTF. CDR3 coding DNA: TGTGCCAGCACCTTCAGTGGGAATGGCTACACCTTC.

This clonotype was picked up a small number of times. A read error is possible here, since a much larger clone lies one base away. This rearrangement joins TRBV10-3 to TRBJ2-7, with a possible D match to TRBD2 (6 bases). Between the trimmed V and J ends, which lost 11 bases and 6 bases, there was a span of 20 bases. The CDR3 loop spans 13 amino acids. The germline V gene has CDR1 ENHRY and CDR2 SYGVKD. The CDR3 here is CASNPGVGCEQYF. CDR3 nucleotide sequence: TGTGCCTCGAATCCGGGAGTCGGGTGCGAGCAGTACTTC.

This clonotype was counted a few times. V and J are TRBV28 and TRBJ1-5; 9 bases line up with TRBD1. Per the germline V gene, CDR1 is MDHEN and CDR2 is SYDVKM. The CDR3 spans 13 residues. Trimming removed 5 bases from V and 5 bases from J; junction bases left unmatched: 1. The CDR3 DNA follows: TGTGCCAGCAGTACAGGGGGCGATCAGCCCCAGCATTTT. Translated: CASSTGGDQPQHF.